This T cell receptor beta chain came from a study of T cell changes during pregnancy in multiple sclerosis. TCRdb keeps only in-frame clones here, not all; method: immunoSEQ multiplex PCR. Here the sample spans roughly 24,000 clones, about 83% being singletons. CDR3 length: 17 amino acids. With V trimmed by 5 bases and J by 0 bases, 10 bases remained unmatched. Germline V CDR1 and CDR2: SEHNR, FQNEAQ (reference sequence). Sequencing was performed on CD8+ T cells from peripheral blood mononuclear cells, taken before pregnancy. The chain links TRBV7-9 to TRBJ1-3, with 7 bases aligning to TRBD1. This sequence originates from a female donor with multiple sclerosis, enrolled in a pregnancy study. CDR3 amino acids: CASSGTDDKSSGNTIYF. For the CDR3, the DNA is TGTGCCAGCAGCGGGACAGACGATAAGTCCTCTGGAAACACCATATATTTT.